Listed below are T cell receptor beta chains from one sample, sequenced in a study of cytomegalovirus exposure and HLA in healthy donors. Only in-frame clones appear in the TCRdb table, and some are missing; sequencing was by immunoSEQ multiplex PCR. The sample contains 200,000 to 250,000 clones, about 78% of which appear only once. The sample comprised PBMCs. All receptors derive from a male donor in good health and CMV-seronegative. Both conserved end residues are part of each CDR3. Fields, in order: J gene, V gene, CDR3 protein.

J gene: TRBJ2-1
V gene: TRBV4-1
CDR3 protein: CASSQAPGTSYNEQFF

J gene: TRBJ2-5
V gene: TRBV19
CDR3 protein: CASSTTGLPQETQYF

J gene: TRBJ1-5
V gene: TRBV19
CDR3 protein: CASSPGGNQPQHF

J gene: TRBJ1-2
V gene: TRBV6-5
CDR3 protein: CASSYNRKLANYGYTF

J gene: TRBJ2-2
V gene: TRBV7-9
CDR3 protein: CSSTPGGTGRSGELFF

J gene: TRBJ2-1
V gene: TRBV10-3
CDR3 protein: CAISLLGLGRTLGYNEQFF

J gene: TRBJ2-1
V gene: TRBV7-8
CDR3 protein: CASSETGTRNNEQFF

J gene: TRBJ2-7
V gene: TRBV27
CDR3 protein: CASRGTSGSSYEQYF

J gene: TRBJ2-7
V gene: TRBV28
CDR3 protein: CAGRDGRGYEQYF

J gene: TRBJ2-1
V gene: TRBV4-1
CDR3 protein: CASSQAGKPGGGNEQFF

J gene: TRBJ2-5
V gene: TRBV18
CDR3 protein: CASSPLGTGVQETQYF

J gene: TRBJ1-5
V gene: TRBV6-5
CDR3 protein: CASSFRDRPSNQPQHF

J gene: TRBJ1-1
V gene: TRBV6-1
CDR3 protein: CASSEGGAGTEAFF

J gene: TRBJ1-6
V gene: TRBV13
CDR3 protein: CASSLGGSSYNSPLHF

J gene: TRBJ2-7
V gene: TRBV7-3
CDR3 protein: CASSTRTSDNEQYF

J gene: TRBJ1-2
V gene: TRBV19
CDR3 protein: CASSSQRIPNYGYTF

J gene: TRBJ1-2
V gene: TRBV6-1
CDR3 protein: CASSESIQGNYGYTF

J gene: TRBJ1-2
V gene: TRBV5-1
CDR3 protein: CASSWKVRWDSPNYGYTF

J gene: TRBJ1-2
V gene: TRBV11-3
CDR3 protein: CASSLVYGQSSAGYTF

J gene: TRBJ1-5
V gene: TRBV2
CDR3 protein: CASSEVPGDYQPQHF

J gene: TRBJ2-3
V gene: TRBV27
CDR3 protein: CASSTGLAGVTDTQYF

J gene: TRBJ1-5
V gene: TRBV21-1
CDR3 protein: CASSIGQASNQPQHF

J gene: TRBJ1-5
V gene: TRBV25-1
CDR3 protein: CASSPPGGMGNQPQHF

J gene: TRBJ2-1
V gene: TRBV6-5
CDR3 protein: CASSGTSGSYNEQFF

J gene: TRBJ2-2
V gene: TRBV5-5
CDR3 protein: CASTPSVANTGELFF

J gene: TRBJ2-7
V gene: TRBV6-5
CDR3 protein: CASSSRGVSYEQYF

J gene: TRBJ2-2
V gene: TRBV27
CDR3 protein: CASRQTGVGGELFF

J gene: TRBJ2-1
V gene: TRBV11-3
CDR3 protein: CASSGGSSYNEQFF

J gene: TRBJ2-7
V gene: TRBV5-1
CDR3 protein: CASSLGRYEQYF

J gene: TRBJ2-5
V gene: TRBV9
CDR3 protein: CASSAGQGAETQYF

J gene: TRBJ2-1
V gene: TRBV6-5
CDR3 protein: CASSYSGRAFDEQFF

J gene: TRBJ2-7
V gene: TRBV5-5
CDR3 protein: CASSFEGDEQYF

J gene: TRBJ2-3
V gene: TRBV15
CDR3 protein: CATSRRTSGRRVRDTQYF

J gene: TRBJ2-7
V gene: TRBV6-1
CDR3 protein: CASGMTASSF

J gene: TRBJ1-5
V gene: TRBV2
CDR3 protein: CASNLGQGNQPQHF

J gene: TRBJ2-3
V gene: TRBV5-1
CDR3 protein: CASSAIGTGTRVSTDTQYF

J gene: TRBJ2-7
V gene: TRBV29-1
CDR3 protein: CSVETPDRGQYF

J gene: TRBJ1-3
V gene: TRBV27
CDR3 protein: CASKPAGGNTIYF

J gene: TRBJ1-1
V gene: TRBV10-3
CDR3 protein: CAISEQTAVQAFF